What follows describes a single T cell receptor beta chain. Its antigen is not yet known. The cysteine opens and the phenylalanine closes a CDR3 of 13 amino acids. No DNA has been recorded. Via the germline V gene (reference sequence), CDR1 is MNHEY and CDR2 SMNVEV. Sequencing was performed on an Illumina HiSeq 2000. TCR beta cDNA libraries were prepared using 5'RACE template switching, which introduced a universal primer site and unique molecular identifiers. cDNA synthesis was primed from the TCR beta constant segment, followed by two successive PCR amplification steps. The authors processed their data as follows. MIGEC handled demultiplexing of the reads and grouping by UMI, while MiTCR was used to assemble and quantify clonotypes. To exclude erroneous sequences, any TCR cDNA sequence not supported by at least two reads was discarded. The tcR package was used for downstream repertoire analysis, and clonotypes were matched between fractions using CDR3 nucleotide sequence together with V segment. VDJmatch was used to annotate antigen specificity against VDJdb, with one amino acid substitution in CDR3 permitted. The reads were reprocessed in TCRdb, with one entry per CDR3 protein sequence and no accompanying DNA. The V and J calls were not made by the authors but by TCRdb's processing. The table kept for this sample lists over 150,000 distinct CDR3 sequences. The ten most abundant clones make up roughly a third of the sample.

The data belong to a study of T cells expressing NK-cell markers (dated by TCRdb to 2018 to 2020). Looking at the study overall: Three sorted T-cell subsets (CD3+CD56+NKG2C+, CD3+CD56+NKG2C- and CD3+CD56-NKG2C+) from 8 or 9 donors had their TCR beta-chain repertoires profiled. The study sequenced eight donors, all healthy volunteers chosen at random: three men and five women. Among the eight sequenced donors, only one was HCMV-seronegative, while the other seven were HCMV-seropositive. Sequencing of the libraries produced 2 x 150 bp reads on Illumina HiSeq 2000/2500, MiSeq or NextSeq. Points the paper makes about the study in general: In several donors, the dominant CD3+CD56+NKG2C+ clonotypes were found to rank among the top 10 CD8+ clonotypes and to make up roughly 1.0-7.5% of CD8+ T cells. Whether the expanded NKG2C-expressing T cell clones were specific for HCMV antigens remained unclear. Those dominant clonotypes were again the most abundant among CD3+CD56-NKG2C+ cells in a few donors, at roughly 25-65%.

To determine HCMV serostatus, a commercial ELISA kit was used to detect HCMV-specific IgG in serum. Ficoll density gradient centrifugation was used to isolate peripheral blood mononuclear cells from blood. The sequencing sample was made of blood T cells: a sorted CD56 or NKG2C T cell subset, CD4+ or CD8+ T cells, or bulk PBMC T cells (not recorded which). The V and J genes are TRBV27 and TRBJ2-5. The source of this sequence is a woman aged 50 to 60 in good health. Donor details come from another sample of the same person, matched by shared clones. CDR3 region: CASSLNPRETQYF.